This passage covers 3 T cell receptor beta chains from one sample sequenced in a study of cytomegalovirus exposure and HLA in healthy donors (dated by TCRdb to the late 2010s). Library generation was performed with the immunoSEQ multiplex PCR assay. For the multiplex PCR, a mixture combining 60 forward primers for TCR Vbeta segments and 13 reverse primers for TCR Jbeta segments was used. TCRdb holds this immuneACCESS table with in-frame rearrangements only. Some clones are missing; in checked studies, unresolved V genes explain under half, and the rest has no known cause. The sample table lists around 150,000 clones, about 80% of them with a count of one. About 1.5% of the sample is held by the ten biggest clonotypes. The specimen was PBMCs. The receptors were sampled from a man younger than 40 in good health and CMV-seropositive.

The gene calls are TRBV5-7 and TRBJ2-3; TRBD2 matches at 7 bases. TRBV5-7 is assigned to the ORF class and has an uncertain function. CDR3 length equals 18 residues. After removal of 0 bases from V and 0 bases from J, the junction contained 10 bases not matched to a gene. This chain's CDR3 is CASSLVGASGASTDTQYF. The CDR3 coding sequence is TGTGCCAGCAGCTTGGTAGGGGCTAGCGGAGCGAGCACAGATACGCAGTATTTT.

V and J are TRBV19 and TRBJ1-6; D unclear. The CDR3 contains 14 residues. V lost 6 bases and J lost 6, with 12 bases in between. Germline loops: CDR1 LNHDA, CDR2 SQIVND (reference sequence). The CDR3 sequence is CASRVHSGNSPLHF. CDR3 nucleotides: TGTGCCAGTAGAGTCCATAGTGGTAATTCACCCCTCCACTTT.

The V and J genes are TRBV7-9 and TRBJ1-2; TRBD1 is a possible D gene (5 bases). Trimming pared 8 bases from V and 1 base from J, leaving 11 bases between. CDR3 length: 13 residues. Germline V lookup: CDR1 SEHNR, CDR2 FQNEAQ (reference sequence). The CDR3 DNA reads as TGTGCCAGCGACCAGGGAGGTAACTATGGCTACACCTTC. Translated: CASDQGGNYGYTF. The complete variable domain, with remaining parts taken from reference TRBV7-9 and TRBJ1-2, reads DTGVSQNPRHKITKRGQNVTFRCDPISEHNRLYWYRQTLGQGPEFLTYFQNEAQLEKSRLLSDRFSAERPKGSFSTLEIQRTEQGDSAMYLCASDQGGNYGYTFGSGTRLTVV.